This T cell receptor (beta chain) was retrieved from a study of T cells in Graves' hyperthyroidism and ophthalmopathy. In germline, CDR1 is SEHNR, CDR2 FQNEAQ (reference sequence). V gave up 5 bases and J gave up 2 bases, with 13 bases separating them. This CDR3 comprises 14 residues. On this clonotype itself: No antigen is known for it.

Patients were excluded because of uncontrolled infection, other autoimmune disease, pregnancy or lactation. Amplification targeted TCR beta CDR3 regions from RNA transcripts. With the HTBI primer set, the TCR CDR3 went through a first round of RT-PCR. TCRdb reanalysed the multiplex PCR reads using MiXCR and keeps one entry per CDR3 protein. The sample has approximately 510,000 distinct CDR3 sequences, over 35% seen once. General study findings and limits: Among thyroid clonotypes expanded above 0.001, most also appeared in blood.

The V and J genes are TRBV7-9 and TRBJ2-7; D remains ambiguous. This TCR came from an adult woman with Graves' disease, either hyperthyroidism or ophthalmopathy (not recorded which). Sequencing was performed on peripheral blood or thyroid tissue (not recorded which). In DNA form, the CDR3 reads TGTGCCAGCAGCCACCCCGGCCCCCCCTACGAGCAGTACTTC. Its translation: CASSHPGPPYEQYF.